The clone carrying this T cell receptor beta chain has at least ten counts. The source of the sample is a study of tumor-infiltrating lymphocytes in primary liver carcinoma. The roughly 17-32 mg bulk tissue piece was not sorted before simultaneous RNA and DNA extraction. From about 0.45 ug total RNA, TCR beta cDNA was generated with a primer in the constant region. Slightly modified ARM-PCR, run as three nested multiplex PCR rounds, produced the TCR beta libraries. A single record per CDR3 protein comes from TCRdb applying MiXCR to the multiplex PCR reads. Of 90,000 to 100,000 distinct CDR3 sequences listed, about three quarters are singletons. The source of this sequence is a woman in her fifties or sixties with primary liver carcinoma and hepatitis B virus infection. The sequencing sample was made of liver tumor tissue from sampling region 5. Sample subset: tumor region T5, tumor centre.

The DNA of the CDR3 is TGTGCCAGCAGTTTATCGGGCAGGGTTGCTTTCTTT. Translation: CASSLSGRVAFF. The genes are TRBV28 and TRBJ1-1, with D tentatively TRBD1 (5 bases). This CDR3 is built from 12 residues. Germline V gives CDR1 MDHEN, CDR2 SYDVKM. V lost 1 base and J lost 11, with 11 bases in between.